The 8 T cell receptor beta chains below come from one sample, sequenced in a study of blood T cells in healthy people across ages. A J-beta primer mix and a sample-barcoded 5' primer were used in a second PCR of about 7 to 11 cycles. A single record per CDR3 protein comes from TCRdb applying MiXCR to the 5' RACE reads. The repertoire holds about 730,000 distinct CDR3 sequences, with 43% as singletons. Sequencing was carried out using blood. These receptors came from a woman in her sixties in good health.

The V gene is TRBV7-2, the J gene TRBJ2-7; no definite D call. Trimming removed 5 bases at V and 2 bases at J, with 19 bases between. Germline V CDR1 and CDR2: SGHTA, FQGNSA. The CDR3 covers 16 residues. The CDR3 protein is CASSRLPGTTAYEQYF. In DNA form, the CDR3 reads TGTGCCAGCAGCCGACTCCCAGGAACGACGGCCTACGAGCAGTACTTC.

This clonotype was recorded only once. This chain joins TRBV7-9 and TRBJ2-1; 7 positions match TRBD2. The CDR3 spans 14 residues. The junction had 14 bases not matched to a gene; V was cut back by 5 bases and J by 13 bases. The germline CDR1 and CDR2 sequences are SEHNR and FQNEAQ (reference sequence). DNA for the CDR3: TGTGCCAGCAGCAGCGGGACTGTCCAAGAGACCCAGTTCTTC. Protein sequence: CASSSGTVQETQFF.

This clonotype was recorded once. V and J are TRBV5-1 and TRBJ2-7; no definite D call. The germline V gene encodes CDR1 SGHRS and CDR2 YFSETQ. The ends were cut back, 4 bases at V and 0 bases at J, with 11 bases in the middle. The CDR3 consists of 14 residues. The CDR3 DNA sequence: TGCGCCAGCAGCCCATCCTTTGCCTCCTACGAGCAGTACTTC. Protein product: CASSPSFASYEQYF.

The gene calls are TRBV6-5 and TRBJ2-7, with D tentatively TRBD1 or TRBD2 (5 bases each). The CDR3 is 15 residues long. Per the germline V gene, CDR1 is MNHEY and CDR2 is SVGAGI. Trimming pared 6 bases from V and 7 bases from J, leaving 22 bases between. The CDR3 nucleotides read TGTGCCAGCAGCCTAAAGTCGGGACCCTACAATGAGCAGTACTTC. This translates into CASSLKSGPYNEQYF.

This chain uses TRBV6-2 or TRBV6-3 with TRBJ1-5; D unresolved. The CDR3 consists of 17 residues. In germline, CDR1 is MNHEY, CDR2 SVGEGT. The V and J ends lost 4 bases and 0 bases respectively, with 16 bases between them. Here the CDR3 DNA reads TGTGCCAGCAGTTCCCCCTCAGAGGGTGGTAGCAATCAGCCCCAGCATTTT. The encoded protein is CASSSPSEGGSNQPQHF.

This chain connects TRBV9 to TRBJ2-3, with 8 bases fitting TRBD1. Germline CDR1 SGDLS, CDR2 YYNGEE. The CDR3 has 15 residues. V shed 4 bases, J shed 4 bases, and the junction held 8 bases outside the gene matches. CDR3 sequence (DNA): TGTGCCAGCAGCTTCGGACAGGGAGCCCCAGATACGCAGTATTTT. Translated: CASSFGQGAPDTQYF.

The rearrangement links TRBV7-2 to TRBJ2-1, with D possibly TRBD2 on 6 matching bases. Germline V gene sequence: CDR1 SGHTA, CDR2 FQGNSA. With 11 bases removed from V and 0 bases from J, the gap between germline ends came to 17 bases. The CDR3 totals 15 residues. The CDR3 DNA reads TGTGCCGGAGTGATAGCGACTAGCTCCTACAATGAGCAGTTCTTC. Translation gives CAGVIATSSYNEQFF.

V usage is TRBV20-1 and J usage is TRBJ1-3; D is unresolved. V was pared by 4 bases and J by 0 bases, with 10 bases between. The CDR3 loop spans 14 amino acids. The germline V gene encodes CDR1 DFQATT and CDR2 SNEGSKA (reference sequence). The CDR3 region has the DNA TGCAGTGCTACTCAGACGGCCTCTGGAAACACCATATATTTT. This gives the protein CSATQTASGNTIYF.